The T cell receptor beta chain described here comes from a study of T cell responses to AZD1222 COVID-19 vaccine. Germline CDR1 and CDR2: SNHLY and FYNNEI. V was pared by 5 bases and J by 2 bases, with 2 bases of the junction left unmatched. This CDR3 spans 14 amino acids. Study-wide results and limits: There were vaccine-associated CD4 TCRs across spike, dominant at 160-218 and 743-854. With two AZD1222 doses given, Spike-specific TCR breadth and depth both rose. Possibly, clonal diversity was underestimated; donors were largely white British and included more females.

A word on this clone: Its antigen remains unidentified.

Libraries were prepared by immunoSEQ multiplex PCR; TCRdb keeps only in-frame clonotypes and omits some of them. Among about 140,000 clones listed, 90% to 95% were seen once. The specimen comprised peripheral blood, sampled 28 days after the second AZD1222 dose. The TCR sequence derives from an adult who received the AZD1222 COVID-19 vaccine. The V and J genes are TRBV2 and TRBJ2-5, with 10 bases identical to TRBD2. In DNA, the CDR3 is TGTGCCAGCAGTTGGACTAGCGGACAAGAGACCCAGTACTTC. Amino acid sequence: CASSWTSGQETQYF.